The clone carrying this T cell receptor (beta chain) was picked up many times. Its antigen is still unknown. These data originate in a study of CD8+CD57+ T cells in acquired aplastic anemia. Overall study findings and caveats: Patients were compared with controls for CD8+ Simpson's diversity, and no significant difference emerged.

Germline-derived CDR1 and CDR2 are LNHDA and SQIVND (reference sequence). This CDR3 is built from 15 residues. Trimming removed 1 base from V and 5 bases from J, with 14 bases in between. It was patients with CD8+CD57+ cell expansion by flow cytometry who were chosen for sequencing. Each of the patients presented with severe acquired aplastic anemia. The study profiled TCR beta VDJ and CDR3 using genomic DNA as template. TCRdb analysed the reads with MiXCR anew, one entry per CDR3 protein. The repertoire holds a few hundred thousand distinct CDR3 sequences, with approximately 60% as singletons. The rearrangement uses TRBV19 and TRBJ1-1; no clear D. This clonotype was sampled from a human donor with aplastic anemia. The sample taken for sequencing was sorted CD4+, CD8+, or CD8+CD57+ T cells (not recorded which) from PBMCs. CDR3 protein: CASSIGALGRTEAFF. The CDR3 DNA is TGTGCCAGTAGTATAGGGGCATTGGGAAGGACTGAAGCTTTCTTT.